The clone carrying this T cell receptor (beta chain) was recorded only once. The record originates from a study of blood T cell repertoires in COVID-19. Profiling relied on immunoSEQ multiplex PCR, and the TCRdb table lists in-frame clones only, not all of them. The sample has under 35,000 clones, 75% to 90% seen once. The sequenced material came from peripheral blood. The receptor was derived from a man between 60 and 70 years old with acute or convalescent COVID-19.

CDR3 DNA: TGTGCCAGCAGTTTAGAGGTCTATAGCAATCAGCCCCAGCATTTT. Translating it yields CASSLEVYSNQPQHF. This chain connects TRBV28 to TRBJ1-5, with unresolved D. The CDR3 covers 15 residues. CDR1 is MDHEN, CDR2 SYDVKM, per germline. Trimming left V 2 bases short and J 0 bases short, with 8 bases between.